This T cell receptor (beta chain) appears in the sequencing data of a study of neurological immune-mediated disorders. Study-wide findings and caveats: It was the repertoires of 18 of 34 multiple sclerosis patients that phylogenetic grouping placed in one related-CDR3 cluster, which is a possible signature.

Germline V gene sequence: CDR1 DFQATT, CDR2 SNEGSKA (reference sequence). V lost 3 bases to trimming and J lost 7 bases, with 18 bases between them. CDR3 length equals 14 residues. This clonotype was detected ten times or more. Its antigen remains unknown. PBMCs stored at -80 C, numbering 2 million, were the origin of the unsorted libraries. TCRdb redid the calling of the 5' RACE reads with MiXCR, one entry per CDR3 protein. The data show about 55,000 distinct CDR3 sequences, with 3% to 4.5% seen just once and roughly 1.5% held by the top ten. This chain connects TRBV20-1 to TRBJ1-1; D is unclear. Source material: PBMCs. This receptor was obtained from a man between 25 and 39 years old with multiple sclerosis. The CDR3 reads CSASPGRSDREAFF. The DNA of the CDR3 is TGCAGTGCTAGTCCGGGTAGATCGGACCGTGAAGCTTTCTTT.